The 7 T cell receptor beta chains in this list originate from one sample, sequenced in a study of blood T cell repertoires in COVID-19. Sequencing was performed with immunoSEQ multiplex PCR; in TCRdb, only in-frame clones are kept and a portion is missing. The table lists around 230,000 clones, 80% to 90% of them singletons. The sequenced sample consisted of PBMCs or T cells enriched from blood (not recorded which). The receptors stem from a middle-aged woman with acute COVID-19.

Points on this clone: Other nucleotide sequences in the sample specify the same CDR3. The genes are TRBV5-6 and TRBJ1-2; the match to TRBD1 covers 7 bases. CDR3 length: 15 residues. V lost 0 bases, J lost 0 bases, and 2 bases stayed unmatched. Germline V gives CDR1 SGHDT, CDR2 YYEEEE. For the CDR3, the DNA is TGTGCCAGCAGCTTGGGGACAGGAACTAACTATGGCTACACCTTC. This gives the protein CASSLGTGTNYGYTF. Full variable domain (outside the CDR3, taken from reference TRBV5-6 and TRBJ1-2): DAGVTQSPTHLIKTRGQQVTLRCSPKSGHDTVSWYQQALGQGPQFIFQYYEEEERQRGNFPDRFSGHQFPNYSSELNVNALLLGDSALYLCASSLGTGTNYGYTFGSGTRLTVV.

Of note for this clone: This sample also contains other DNA sequences that code for the same CDR3. The V and J genes are TRBV12-3 or TRBV12-4 and TRBJ1-2; TRBD1 aligns across 7 bases. The CDR3 covers 13 residues. The J segment lost 1 base and the V segment lost 5 bases, leaving 1 base of the junction unmatched. In DNA form, the CDR3 reads TGTGCCAGCAGTCCAGGGGGTAACTATGGCTACACCTTC. Its protein is CASSPGGNYGYTF.

The V gene is TRBV7-9, the J gene TRBJ2-1, with 7 nucleotides matching TRBD2. The V segment lost 5 bases and the J segment 8 bases; nucleotides outside the gene matches: 12. Looked up from germline, CDR1 is SEHNR and CDR2 is FQNEAQ (reference sequence). This CDR3 has 15 residues. The CDR3 here is CASSVTSPSLHEQFF. The CDR3 DNA sequence: TGTGCCAGCAGCGTGACTAGCCCTTCCCTCCATGAGCAGTTCTTC.

The gene calls are TRBV27 and TRBJ2-7, with 7 bases aligning to TRBD1. The V gene's germline CDR1 is MNHEY and CDR2 SMNVEV (reference sequence). Trimming cost V 5 bases and J 6 bases; bases outside gene matches: 10. The CDR3 runs to 14 residues. The DNA for the CDR3 is TGTGCCAGCAGTGCGAATACAGGGGCAGGCGAGCAGTACTTC. The encoded protein is CASSANTGAGEQYF.

J is TRBJ1-1 and V is TRBV13, with TRBD1 as a possible D gene (6 bases). V lost 0 bases and J 10 bases, leaving 12 bases between the germline ends. The CDR3 has 13 residues. CDR1 PRHDT and CDR2 FYEKMQ come from the germline V gene (reference sequence). The CDR3 loop reads CASSLGQGKGAFF. For the CDR3, the DNA is TGTGCCAGCAGCTTAGGGCAGGGGAAGGGAGCTTTCTTT.

This clone has a single count. Here the CDR3 reads CASIRDRNTEAFF. The CDR3 region has the DNA TGTGCCAGTATCCGGGACAGGAACACTGAAGCTTTCTTT. The chain is built from TRBV19 and TRBJ1-1, with 7 nucleotides matching TRBD1. V was pared by 7 bases and J by 1 base, with 3 bases of the junction left unmatched. CDR3 length equals 13 residues. Germline CDR1 is LNHDA and CDR2 is SQIVND (reference sequence).

The chain has TRBV7-9 and TRBJ2-7, with 8 bases fitting TRBD1. The CDR3 loop spans 14 amino acids. Trimming took 8 bases from V and 1 from J; bases not matched to a gene: 7. The germline gives CDR1 SEHNR, CDR2 FQNEAQ (reference sequence). Here the CDR3 reads CASGSGQVSYEQYV. DNA for the CDR3: TGTGCCAGCGGCTCGGGACAGGTGTCCTACGAGCAGTACGTC.